This T cell receptor beta chain was sequenced in a study of CD8 T cells in ankylosing spondylitis (dated by TCRdb to 2017 to 2019). Regarding the study in general: T cell receptor beta repertoires were profiled in healthy donors and ankylosing spondylitis patients so that disease-linked TCR variants could be found. In total, the full study cohort was made up of approximately 99 healthy donors and some 26 ankylosing spondylitis patients. Peripheral blood was sampled, and synovial fluid was also collected from ankylosing spondylitis patients.

Remarks on this clonotype: Its antigen target is currently unknown. Base qualities are not at hand, and no much larger clone is one base apart.

General findings and caveats noted by the study authors: The disease-linked clones were reported as significantly enriched in matched synovial fluid samples from ankylosing spondylitis patients. Some motif variants had previously been reported in the synovial fluid and blood of reactive arthritis patients, which suggests shared mechanisms of disease initiation. The disease-linked clones showed a CD8+ phenotype and occurred at relatively low frequencies in peripheral blood. A TCR beta motif made up of several highly homologous amino acid variants appeared to be characteristic of blood from ankylosing spondylitis patients.

The sample was run on an Illumina HiSeq 2500. Quantitative 5'-RACE with molecular barcodes was used to prepare TCR beta libraries. The published analysis was carried out like this. A new computational method, built on a probabilistic model of VDJ rearrangement, was used to identify disease-linked TCR variants. TCRdb ran its own pipeline on the public reads, namely fastp trimming at Q25 and MiXCR clone calling, and kept in-frame beta chains. CDR3 protein duplicates are merged, each entry listing the most common genes and DNA. TCRdb's processing, not the authors' own work, is the source of the V and J calls. The sample table contains around 140,000 distinct CDR3 sequences; only one count was recorded for roughly a sixth of them. The ten biggest clones cover roughly 30% of the sample. Reading the germline V gene (reference sequence) gives CDR1 SEHNR and CDR2 FQNEAQ. Trimming at the junction amounts to 5 bases on V and 7 bases on J, and the germline ends lie 15 bases apart. The CDR3 contains 14 residues, cysteine and phenylalanine counted. Here the CDR3 DNA is all that survives: 42 bases in frame from base 1.

The clonotype was recovered from a male donor with ankylosing spondylitis. Material for sequencing was blood, either unsorted or a sorted T cell fraction (not recorded which). This sequence uses TRBV7-9 and TRBJ2-1, and TRBD2 may be the D gene, going by 6 matching bases. The DNA sequence follows: TGTGCCAGCAGCCCTGGAGGGGCCGGTAATGAGCAGTTCTTC. It translates as CASSPGGAGNEQFF.